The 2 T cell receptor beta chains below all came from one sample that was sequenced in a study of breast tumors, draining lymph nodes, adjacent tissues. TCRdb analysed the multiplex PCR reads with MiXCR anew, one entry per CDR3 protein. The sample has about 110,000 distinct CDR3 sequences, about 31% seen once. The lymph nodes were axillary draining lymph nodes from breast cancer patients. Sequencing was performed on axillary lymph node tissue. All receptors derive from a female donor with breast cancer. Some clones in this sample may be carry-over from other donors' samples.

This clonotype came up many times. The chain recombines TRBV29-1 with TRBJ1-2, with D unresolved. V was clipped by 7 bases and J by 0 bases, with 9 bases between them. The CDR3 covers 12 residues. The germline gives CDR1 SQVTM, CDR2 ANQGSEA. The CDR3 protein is CSDKRTNYGYTF. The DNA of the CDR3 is TGCAGCGATAAAAGGACTAACTATGGCTACACCTTC.

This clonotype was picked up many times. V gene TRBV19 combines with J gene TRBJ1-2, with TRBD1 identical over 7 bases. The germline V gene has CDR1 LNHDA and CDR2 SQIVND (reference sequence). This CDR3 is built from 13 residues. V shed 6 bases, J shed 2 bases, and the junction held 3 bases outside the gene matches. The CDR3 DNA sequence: TGTGCCAGTAGCCCGGGACAGAACTATGGCTACACCTTC. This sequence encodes CASSPGQNYGYTF.